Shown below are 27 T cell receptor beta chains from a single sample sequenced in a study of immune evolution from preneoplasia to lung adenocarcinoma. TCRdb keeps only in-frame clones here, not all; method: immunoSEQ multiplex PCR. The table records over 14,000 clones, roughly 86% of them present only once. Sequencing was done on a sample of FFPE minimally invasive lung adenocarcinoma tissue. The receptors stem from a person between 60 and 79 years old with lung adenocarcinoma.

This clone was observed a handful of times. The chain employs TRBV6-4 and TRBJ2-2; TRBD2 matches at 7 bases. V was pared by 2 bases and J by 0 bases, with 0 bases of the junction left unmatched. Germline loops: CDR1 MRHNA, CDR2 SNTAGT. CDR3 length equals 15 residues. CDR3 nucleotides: TGTGCCAGCAGTGACGGGGGGGCGAACACCGGGGAGCTGTTTTTT. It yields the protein CASSDGGANTGELFF.

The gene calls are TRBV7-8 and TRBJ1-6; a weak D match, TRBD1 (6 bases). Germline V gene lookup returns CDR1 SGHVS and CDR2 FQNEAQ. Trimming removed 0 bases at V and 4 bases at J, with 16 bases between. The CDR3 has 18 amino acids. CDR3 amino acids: CASSLAFTGAAYNSPLHF. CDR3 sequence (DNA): TGTGCCAGCAGCTTAGCCTTTACGGGGGCCGCATATAATTCACCCCTCCACTTT.

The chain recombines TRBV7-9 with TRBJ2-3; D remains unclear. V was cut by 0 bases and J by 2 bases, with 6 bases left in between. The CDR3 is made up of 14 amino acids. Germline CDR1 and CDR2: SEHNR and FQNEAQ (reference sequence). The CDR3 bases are TGTGCCAGCAGCTTAGCCTTAACCACAGATACGCAGTATTTT. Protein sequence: CASSLALTTDTQYF. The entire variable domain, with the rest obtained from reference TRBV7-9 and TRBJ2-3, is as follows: DTGVSQNPRHKITKRGQNVTFRCDPISEHNRLYWYRQTLGQGPEFLTYFQNEAQLEKSRLLSDRFSAERPKGSFSTLEIQRTEQGDSAMYLCASSLALTTDTQYFGPGTRLTVL.

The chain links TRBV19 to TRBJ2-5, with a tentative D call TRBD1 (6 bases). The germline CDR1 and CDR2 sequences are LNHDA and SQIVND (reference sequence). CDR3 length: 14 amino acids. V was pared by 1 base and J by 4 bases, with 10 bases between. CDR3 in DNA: TGTGCCAGTAGTATAGGTACAGGGCGAGAGACCCAGTACTTC. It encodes CASSIGTGRETQYF.

In nucleotides, the CDR3 is TGTGCCAGTAAGGCGCCAGGGGGGAATGAAAAACTGTTTTTT. Amino acids: CASKAPGGNEKLFF. This chain links TRBV28 with TRBJ1-4, with 7 bases aligning to TRBD1. Per germline, CDR1 MDHEN and CDR2 SYDVKM. Unmatched junction bases numbered 9, after V lost 9 bases and J lost 5 bases. The CDR3 runs 14 residues. Together with reference TRBV28 and TRBJ1-4, the CDR3 gives the full variable domain: DVKVTQSSRYLVKRTGEKVFLECVQDMDHENMFWYRQDPGLGLRLIYFSYDVKMKEKGDIPEGYSVSREKKERFSLILESASTNQTSMYLCASKAPGGNEKLFFGSGTQLSVL.

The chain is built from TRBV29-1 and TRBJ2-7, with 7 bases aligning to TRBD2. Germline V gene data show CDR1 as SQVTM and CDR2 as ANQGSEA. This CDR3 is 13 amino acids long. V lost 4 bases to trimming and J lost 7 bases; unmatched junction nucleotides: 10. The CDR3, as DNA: TGCAGCGTTGCTCCCATTAGCGGGTGGGAGCAGTACTTC. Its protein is CSVAPISGWEQYF.

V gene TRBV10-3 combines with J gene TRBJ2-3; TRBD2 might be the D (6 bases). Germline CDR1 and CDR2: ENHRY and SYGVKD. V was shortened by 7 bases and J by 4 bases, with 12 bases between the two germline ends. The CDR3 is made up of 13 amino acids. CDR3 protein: CAIKEGGPDTQYF. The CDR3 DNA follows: TGTGCCATCAAGGAGGGCGGCCCAGATACGCAGTATTTT.

The CDR3 DNA reads TGCAGTGCTAGGGGACTCAATGAGCAGTTCTTC. Its translation: CSARGLNEQFF. The chain employs TRBV20-1 and TRBJ2-1; the D gene is possibly TRBD2 (6 bases). CDR1 is DFQATT, CDR2 SNEGSKA, per germline (reference sequence). V was clipped by 3 bases and J by 6 bases, with 6 bases between them. The CDR3 is made up of 11 amino acids.

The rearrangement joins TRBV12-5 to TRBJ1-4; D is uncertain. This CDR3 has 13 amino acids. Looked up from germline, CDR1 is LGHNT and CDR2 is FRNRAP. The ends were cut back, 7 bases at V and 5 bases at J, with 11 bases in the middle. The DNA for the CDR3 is TGTGCTAGTGCCCCCCGCCTGAATGAAAAACTGTTTTTT. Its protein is CASAPRLNEKLFF.

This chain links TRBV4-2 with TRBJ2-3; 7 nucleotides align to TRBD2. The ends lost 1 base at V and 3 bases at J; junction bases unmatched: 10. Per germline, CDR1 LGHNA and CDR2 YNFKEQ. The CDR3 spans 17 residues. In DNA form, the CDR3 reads TGTGCCAGCAGCCAAGGGGGAGGGATACTTCTGACAGATACGCAGTATTTT. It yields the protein CASSQGGGILLTDTQYF.

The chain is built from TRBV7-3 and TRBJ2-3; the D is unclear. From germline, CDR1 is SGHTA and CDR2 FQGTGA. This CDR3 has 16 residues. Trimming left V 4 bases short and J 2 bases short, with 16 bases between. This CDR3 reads CASSSRPTTLTDTQYF. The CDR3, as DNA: TGTGCCAGCAGCTCGCGCCCGACGACCCTCACAGATACGCAGTATTTT.

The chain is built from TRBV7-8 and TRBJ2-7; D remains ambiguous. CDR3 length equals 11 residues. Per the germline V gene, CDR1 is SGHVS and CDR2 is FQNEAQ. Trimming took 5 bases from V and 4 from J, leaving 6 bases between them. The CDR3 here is CASSREYEQYF. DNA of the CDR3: TGTGCCAGCAGCCGAGAGTACGAGCAGTACTTC. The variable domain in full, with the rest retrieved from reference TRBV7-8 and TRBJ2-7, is GAGVSQSPRYKVAKRGQDVALRCDPISGHVSLFWYQQALGQGPEFLTYFQNEAQLDKSGLPSDRFFAERPEGSVSTLKIQRTQQEDSAVYLCASSREYEQYFGPGTRLTVT.

Written as DNA, the CDR3 is TGTGCCAGTAGTATAGGGCAGAGCAATGAAAAACTGTTTTTT. Protein: CASSIGQSNEKLFF. V gene TRBV19 combines with J gene TRBJ1-4; no firm D call. CDR3 length: 14 amino acids. The germline CDR1 and CDR2 sequences are LNHDA and SQIVND (reference sequence). V lost 1 base to trimming and J lost 5 bases, with 8 bases between them.

CDR3 region: CASSAGLAGVYEQFF. CDR3 nucleotides: TGTGCCAGCAGCGCGGGACTAGCGGGAGTGTATGAGCAGTTCTTC. The chain has TRBV5-6 and TRBJ2-1; 14 bases map to TRBD2. This CDR3 spans 15 amino acids. V gave up 4 bases and J gave up 8 bases; unmatched junction bases: 5. Germline values: CDR1 SGHDT, CDR2 YYEEEE.

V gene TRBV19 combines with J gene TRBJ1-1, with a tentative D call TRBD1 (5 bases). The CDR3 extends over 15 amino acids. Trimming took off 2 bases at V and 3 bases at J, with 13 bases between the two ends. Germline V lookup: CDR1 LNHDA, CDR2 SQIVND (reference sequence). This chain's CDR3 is CASSIIGAGDTEAFF. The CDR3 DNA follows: TGTGCCAGTAGTATAATCGGGGCGGGCGACACTGAAGCTTTCTTT.

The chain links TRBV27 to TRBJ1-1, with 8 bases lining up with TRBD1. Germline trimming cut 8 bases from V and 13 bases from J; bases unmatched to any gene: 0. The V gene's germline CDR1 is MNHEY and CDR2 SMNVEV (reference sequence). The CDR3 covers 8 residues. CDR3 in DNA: TGTGCCAGCGGACAGGGTTTCTTT. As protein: CASGQGFF.

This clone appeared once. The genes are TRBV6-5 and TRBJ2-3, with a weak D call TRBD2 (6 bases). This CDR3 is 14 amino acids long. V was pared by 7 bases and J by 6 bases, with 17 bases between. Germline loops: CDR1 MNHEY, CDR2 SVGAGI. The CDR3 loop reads CASIRRGPPDTQYF. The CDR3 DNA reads TGTGCCAGCATCAGGCGGGGCCCCCCGGATACGCAGTATTTT.

This CDR3 reads CAISFDSMGNEQFF. The CDR3 coding sequence is TGTGCCATCAGCTTCGACTCTATGGGCAATGAGCAGTTCTTC. The rearrangement uses TRBV10-3 and TRBJ2-1; D remains unclear. The germline CDR1 and CDR2 sequences are ENHRY and SYGVKD. This CDR3 is 14 amino acids long. Trimming cost V 6 bases and J 6 bases, with 15 bases left between them.

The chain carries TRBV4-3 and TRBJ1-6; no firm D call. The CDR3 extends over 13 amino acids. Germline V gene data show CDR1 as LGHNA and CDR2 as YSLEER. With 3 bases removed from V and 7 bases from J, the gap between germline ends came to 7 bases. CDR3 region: CASSQKGNSPLHF. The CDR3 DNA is TGCGCCAGCAGCCAGAAAGGGAATTCACCCCTCCACTTT.

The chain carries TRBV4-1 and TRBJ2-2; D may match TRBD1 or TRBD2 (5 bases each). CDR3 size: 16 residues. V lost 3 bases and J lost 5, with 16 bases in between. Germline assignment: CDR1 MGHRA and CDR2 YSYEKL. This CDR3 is CASSQTRGKRTGELFF. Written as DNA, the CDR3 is TGCGCCAGCAGCCAGACGAGGGGAAAGAGGACCGGGGAGCTGTTTTTT.

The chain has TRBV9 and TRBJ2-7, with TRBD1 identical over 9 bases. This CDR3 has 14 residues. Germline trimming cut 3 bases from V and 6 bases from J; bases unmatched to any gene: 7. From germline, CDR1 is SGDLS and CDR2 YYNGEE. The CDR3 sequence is CASSAQGAISEQYF. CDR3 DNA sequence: TGTGCCAGCAGCGCACAGGGGGCCATCAGCGAGCAGTACTTC. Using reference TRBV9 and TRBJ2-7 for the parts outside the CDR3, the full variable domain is DSGVTQTPKHLITATGQRVTLRCSPRSGDLSVYWYQQSLDQGLQFLIQYYNGEERAKGNILERFSAQQFPDLHSELNLSSLELGDSALYFCASSAQGAISEQYFGPGTRLTVT.

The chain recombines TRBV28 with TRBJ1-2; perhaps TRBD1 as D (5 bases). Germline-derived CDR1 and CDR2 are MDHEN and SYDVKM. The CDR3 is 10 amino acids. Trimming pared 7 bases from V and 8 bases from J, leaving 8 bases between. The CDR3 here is CASKRDGYTF. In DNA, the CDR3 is TGTGCCAGCAAGCGGGACGGCTACACCTTC.

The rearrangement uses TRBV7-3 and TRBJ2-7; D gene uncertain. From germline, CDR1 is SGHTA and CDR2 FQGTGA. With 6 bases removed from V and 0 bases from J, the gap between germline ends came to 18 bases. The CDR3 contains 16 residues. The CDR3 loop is CASSSPRTFSSYEQYF. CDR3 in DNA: TGTGCCAGCAGTTCTCCACGGACCTTTAGCTCCTACGAGCAGTACTTC.

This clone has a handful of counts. CDR3 region: CAGISGGYTF. CDR3 nucleotides: TGTGCCGGGATCTCTGGTGGCTACACCTTC. V and J are TRBV30 and TRBJ1-2; D is undetermined. This CDR3 has 10 amino acids. V was cut by 8 bases and J by 7 bases, with 11 bases left in between. Germline V lookup: CDR1 GTSNPN, CDR2 SVGIG (reference sequence). Full variable domain (missing parts from reference TRBV30 and TRBJ1-2): SQTIHQWPATLVQPVGSPLSLECTVEGTSNPNLYWYRQAAGRGLQLLFYSVGIGQISSEVPQNLSASRPQDRQFILSSKKLLLSDSGFYLCAGISGGYTFGSGTRLTVV.

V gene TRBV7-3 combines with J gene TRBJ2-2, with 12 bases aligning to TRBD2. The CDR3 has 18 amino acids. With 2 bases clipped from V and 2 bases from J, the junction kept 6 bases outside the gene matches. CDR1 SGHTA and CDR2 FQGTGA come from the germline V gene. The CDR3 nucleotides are TGTGCCAGCAGCTTATGGACTAGCGGGGTGTATAACACCGGGGAGCTGTTTTTT. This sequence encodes CASSLWTSGVYNTGELFF.

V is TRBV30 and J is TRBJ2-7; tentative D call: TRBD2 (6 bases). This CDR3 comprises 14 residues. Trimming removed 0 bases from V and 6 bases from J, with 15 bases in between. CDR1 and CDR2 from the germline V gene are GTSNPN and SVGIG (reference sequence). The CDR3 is CAWSVGSGAVEQYF. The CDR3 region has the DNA TGTGCCTGGAGTGTCGGGAGCGGAGCGGTCGAGCAGTACTTC.

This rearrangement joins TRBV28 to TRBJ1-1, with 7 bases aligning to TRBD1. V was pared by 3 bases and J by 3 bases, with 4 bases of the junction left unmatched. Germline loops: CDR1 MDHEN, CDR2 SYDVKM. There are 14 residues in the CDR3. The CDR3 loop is CASSLAGGHTEAFF. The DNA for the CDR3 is TGTGCCAGCAGTTTGGCAGGGGGGCACACTGAAGCTTTCTTT. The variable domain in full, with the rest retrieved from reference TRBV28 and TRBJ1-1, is DVKVTQSSRYLVKRTGEKVFLECVQDMDHENMFWYRQDPGLGLRLIYFSYDVKMKEKGDIPEGYSVSREKKERFSLILESASTNQTSMYLCASSLAGGHTEAFFGQGTRLTVV.